Listed below are T cell receptor beta chains from one sample, sequenced in a study of cytomegalovirus exposure and HLA in healthy donors. TCRdb's table, derived via immunoSEQ multiplex PCR, lists solely in-frame clones and lacks some. The sample consists of some 150,000 clones, 60% to 80% of them appearing once. The sample consisted of PBMCs. Receptors originate from a man aged 40-50 years in good health and CMV-seronegative. The CDR3 runs from the conserved cysteine through the conserved F or W. D genes are given only for firm matches. Size is omitted from some rows. Given values are once, few, many or a class for expanded clones.

abundance	v_gene	j_gene	d_gene	CDR3aa	CDR3nt
-	TRBV6-6	TRBJ1-5	TRBD1	CASSSGGRQPQHF	TGTGCCAGCAGTTCAGGGGGACGACAGCCCCAGCATTTT
-	TRBV2	TRBJ1-1	-	CATFFDLGNTEAFF	TGTGCCACCTTCTTCGACTTGGGGAACACTGAAGCTTTCTTT
once	TRBV5-6	TRBJ1-4	TRBD1	CASSSPGQVNEKLFF	TGTGCCAGCAGCTCCCCGGGACAGGTTAATGAAAAACTGTTTTTT
-	TRBV6-5	TRBJ1-2	-	CASSEERIYGYTF	TGTGCCAGCAGTGAGGAACGGATCTATGGCTACACCTTC
once	TRBV6-5	TRBJ1-6	TRBD1	CASRGQGSINSPLHF	TGTGCCAGCCGTGGACAGGGGAGTATTAATTCACCCCTCCACTTT
once	TRBV11-1	TRBJ2-7	TRBD1	CASSSGTAISYEQYF	TGTGCCAGCAGCTCCGGGACAGCTATCTCCTACGAGCAGTACTTC
-	TRBV30	TRBJ1-1	TRBD1	CAWSANLRGLITEAFF	TGTGCCTGGAGTGCGAACTTAAGGGGGCTGATCACTGAAGCTTTCTTT
-	TRBV9	TRBJ1-1	TRBD1	CASTGQGGAEAFF	TGTGCCAGCACCGGACAGGGGGGCGCTGAAGCTTTCTTT
-	TRBV5-6	TRBJ2-1	-	CASSLAAGTYNEQFF	TGTGCCAGCAGCTTGGCAGCAGGTACATACAATGAGCAGTTCTTC
-	TRBV5-1	TRBJ1-1	-	CASSPRGGSYEAFF	TGCGCCAGCAGCCCCCGGGGGGGATCTTATGAAGCTTTCTTT
-	TRBV15	TRBJ2-7	TRBD1	CATSRITGGIREQYF	TGTGCCACCAGCAGGATCACAGGGGGGATACGCGAGCAGTACTTC
-	TRBV6-6	TRBJ2-3	TRBD2	CASSSLAGLTDTQYF	TGTGCCAGCAGTTCGTTAGCGGGTCTCACAGATACGCAGTATTTT
-	TRBV7-3	TRBJ2-2	TRBD2	CASSFQRLAGDGSGELFF	TGTGCCAGCAGCTTCCAACGACTAGCGGGAGATGGGTCCGGGGAGCTGTTTTTT
-	TRBV5-1	TRBJ2-1	TRBD1	CASSLATGYNEQFF	TGCGCCAGCAGCTTGGCGACAGGGTACAATGAGCAGTTCTTC
-	TRBV19	TRBJ1-5	TRBD1	CASSLDRVQPQHF	TGTGCCAGTAGTCTTGACAGGGTTCAGCCCCAGCATTTT
-	TRBV7-7	TRBJ2-1	-	CASSPNGLPGEQFF	TGTGCTAGCAGCCCAAACGGACTCCCTGGGGAGCAGTTCTTC
-	TRBV6-5	TRBJ1-3	-	CASSYSGQFSGNTIYF	TGTGCCAGCAGTTACTCGGGGCAGTTCTCTGGAAACACCATATATTTT
-	TRBV4-2	TRBJ2-2	-	CASSQDSVGELFF	TGTGCCAGCAGCCAAGATTCGGTCGGGGAGCTGTTTTTT
-	TRBV5-4	TRBJ2-7	-	CASSSPRDRNEQYF	TGTGCCAGCAGCTCTCCCAGGGATCGGAACGAGCAGTACTTC
-	TRBV6-5	TRBJ1-2	TRBD1	CASSWGPDRNNYGYTF	TGTGCCAGCAGTTGGGGACCGGACAGGAATAACTATGGCTACACCTTC
few	TRBV30	TRBJ1-2	-	CAWSAGGDYGYTF	TGTGCCTGGAGTGCGGGGGGGGACTATGGCTACACCTTC
-	TRBV5-4	TRBJ1-5	-	CASSSLYSNQPQHF	TGTGCCAGCAGCTCGTTATATAGCAATCAGCCCCAGCATTTT
-	TRBV19	TRBJ2-2	TRBD2	CASSMKSGRAGELFF	TGTGCCAGTAGTATGAAGTCAGGGAGGGCCGGGGAGCTGTTTTTT
-	TRBV9	TRBJ2-1	TRBD2	CASSDQGGRPYNEQFF	TGTGCCAGCAGCGATCAGGGCGGGAGACCCTACAATGAGCAGTTCTTC
-	TRBV10-2	TRBJ1-3	-	CASSRPEAGNTIYF	TGCGCCAGCAGTCGCCCAGAGGCTGGAAACACCATATATTTT
-	TRBV29-1	TRBJ2-3	-	CSVAGGLTDTQYF	TGCAGCGTTGCCGGGGGGCTAACAGATACGCAGTATTTT
few	TRBV5-1	TRBJ2-7	TRBD2	CASSPQTSGGLEQYF	TGCGCCAGCAGCCCGCAGACTAGCGGGGGGCTCGAGCAGTACTTC
-	TRBV10-2	TRBJ2-7	-	CASSGGVYEQYF	TGCGCCAGCAGCGGGGGAGTATACGAGCAGTACTTC
-	TRBV5-1	TRBJ2-1	-	CASSSRQFPWDNEQFF	TGCGCCAGCAGCAGTCGACAATTCCCTTGGGACAATGAGCAGTTCTTC
-	TRBV18	TRBJ1-4	-	CASSPRTEANEKLFF	TGTGCCAGCTCACCGAGGACAGAAGCTAATGAAAAACTGTTTTTT
-	TRBV6-1	TRBJ2-7	TRBD2	CASSELAGGPHEQYF	TGTGCCAGCAGTGAACTAGCGGGGGGGCCTCATGAGCAGTACTTC
few	TRBV28	TRBJ2-5	-	CASSRGGSRQETQYF	TGTGCCAGCAGCCGCGGTGGGTCACGCCAAGAGACCCAGTACTTC